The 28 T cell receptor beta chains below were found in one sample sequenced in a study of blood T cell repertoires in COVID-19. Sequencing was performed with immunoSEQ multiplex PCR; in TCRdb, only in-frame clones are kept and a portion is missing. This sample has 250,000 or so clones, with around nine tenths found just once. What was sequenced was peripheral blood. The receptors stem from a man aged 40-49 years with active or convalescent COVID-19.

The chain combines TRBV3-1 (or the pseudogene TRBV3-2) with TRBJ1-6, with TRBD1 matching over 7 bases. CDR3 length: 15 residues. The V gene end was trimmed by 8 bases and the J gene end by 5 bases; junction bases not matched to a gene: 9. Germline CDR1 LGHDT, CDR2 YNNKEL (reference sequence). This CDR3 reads CASGTSRGNNSPLHF. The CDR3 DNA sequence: TGTGCCAGCGGCACCTCCAGGGGGAATAATTCACCCCTCCACTTT.

The CDR3 here is CASGASGVLFF. The CDR3, as DNA: TGTGCCAGCGGAGCTTCGGGTGTACTGTTTTTT. The chain employs TRBV2 and TRBJ1-4, with D uncertain. The length of the CDR3 is 11 residues. The germline V gene has CDR1 SNHLY and CDR2 FYNNEI. Trimming left V 8 bases short and J 13 bases short, with 14 bases between.

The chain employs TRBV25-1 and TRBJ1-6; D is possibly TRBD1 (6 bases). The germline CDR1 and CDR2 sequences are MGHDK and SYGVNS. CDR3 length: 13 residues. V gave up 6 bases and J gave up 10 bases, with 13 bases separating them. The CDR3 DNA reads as TGTGCCAGCAGGAACAGGGACGACTCACCCCTCCACTTT. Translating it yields CASRNRDDSPLHF. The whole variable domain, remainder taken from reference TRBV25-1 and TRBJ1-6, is EADIYQTPRYLVIGTGKKITLECSQTMGHDKMYWYQQDPGMELHLIHYSYGVNSTEKGDLSSESTVSRIRTEHFPLTLESARPSHTSQYLCASRNRDDSPLHFGNGTRLTVT.

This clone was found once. CDR3 protein: CASRMGQGTDTQYF. CDR3 nucleotide sequence: TGTGCCAGCCGTATGGGACAGGGCACAGATACGCAGTATTTT. The chain has TRBV6-5 and TRBJ2-3, with 8 nucleotides matching TRBD1. Germline V CDR1 and CDR2: MNHEY, SVGAGI. The CDR3 has 14 amino acids. The V segment lost 8 bases and the J segment 1 base; nucleotides outside the gene matches: 5.

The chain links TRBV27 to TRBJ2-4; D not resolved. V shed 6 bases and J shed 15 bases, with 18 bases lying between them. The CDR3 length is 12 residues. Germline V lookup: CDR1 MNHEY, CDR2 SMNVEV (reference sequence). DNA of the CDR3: TGTGCCAGCAGCCGAGCGACCGAAGTTCTGTACTTC. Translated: CASSRATEVLYF.

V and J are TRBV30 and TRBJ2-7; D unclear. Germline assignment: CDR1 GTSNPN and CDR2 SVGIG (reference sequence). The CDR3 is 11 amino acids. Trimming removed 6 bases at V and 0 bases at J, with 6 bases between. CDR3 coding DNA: TGTGCCTGTACCGGCTCCTACGAGCAGTACTTC. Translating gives CACTGSYEQYF.

Written as DNA, the CDR3 is TGTGCCAGCAGACCGGCCGGGACAGGGACAGTCAATGAGCAGTTCTTC. It codes for CASRPAGTGTVNEQFF. The V call is TRBV28, the J call TRBJ2-1; 9 bases are a match to TRBD1. V trimming: 6 bases; J trimming: 6 bases; junction bases outside the gene matches: 12. The germline gives CDR1 MDHEN, CDR2 SYDVKM. There are 16 residues in the CDR3.

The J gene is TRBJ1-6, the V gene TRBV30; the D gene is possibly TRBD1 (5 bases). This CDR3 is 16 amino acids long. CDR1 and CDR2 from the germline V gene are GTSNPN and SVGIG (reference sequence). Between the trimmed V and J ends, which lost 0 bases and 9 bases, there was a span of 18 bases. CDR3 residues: CAWSVPGRAGGSPLHF. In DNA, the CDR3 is TGTGCCTGGAGTGTACCCGGCAGGGCAGGTGGTTCACCCCTCCACTTT.

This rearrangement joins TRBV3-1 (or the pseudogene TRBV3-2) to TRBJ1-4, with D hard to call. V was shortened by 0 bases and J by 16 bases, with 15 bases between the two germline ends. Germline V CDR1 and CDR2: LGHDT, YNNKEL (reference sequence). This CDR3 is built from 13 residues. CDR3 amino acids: CASSQDLGDGEFF. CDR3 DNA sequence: TGTGCCAGCAGCCAAGACCTAGGCGACGGGGAGTTTTTT.

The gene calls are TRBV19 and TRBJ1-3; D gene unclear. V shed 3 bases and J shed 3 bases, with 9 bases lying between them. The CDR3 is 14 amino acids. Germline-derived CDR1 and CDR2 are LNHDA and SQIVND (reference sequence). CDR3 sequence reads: CASSMAGGGNTIYF. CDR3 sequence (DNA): TGTGCCAGTAGTATGGCTGGTGGTGGAAACACCATATATTTT. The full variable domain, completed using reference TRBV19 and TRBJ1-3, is DGGITQSPKYLFRKEGQNVTLSCEQNLNHDAMYWYRQDPGQGLRLIYYSQIVNDFQKGDIAEGYSVSREKKESFPLTVTSAQKNPTAFYLCASSMAGGGNTIYFGEGSWLTVV.

The CDR3 here is CASTQGPDSGANVLTF. The CDR3 nucleotides are TGTGCCAGCACTCAGGGCCCGGACTCTGGGGCCAACGTCCTGACTTTC. The V gene is TRBV11-3, the J gene TRBJ2-6; a weak D match, TRBD1 (5 bases). The germline V gene encodes CDR1 SGHNT and CDR2 YENEEA. Trimming took off 7 bases at V and 0 bases at J, with 13 bases between the two ends. The CDR3 sequence is 16 residues long.

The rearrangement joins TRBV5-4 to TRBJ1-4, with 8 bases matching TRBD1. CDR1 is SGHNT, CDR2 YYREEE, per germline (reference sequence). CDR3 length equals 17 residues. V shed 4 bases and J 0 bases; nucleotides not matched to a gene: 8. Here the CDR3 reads CASSPIGGQATNEKLFF. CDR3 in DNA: TGTGCCAGCAGCCCGATTGGGGGACAGGCAACTAATGAAAAACTGTTTTTT.

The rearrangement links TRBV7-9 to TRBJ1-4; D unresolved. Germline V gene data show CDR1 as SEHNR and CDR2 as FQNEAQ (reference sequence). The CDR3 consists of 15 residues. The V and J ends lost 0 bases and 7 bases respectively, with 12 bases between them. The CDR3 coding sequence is TGTGCCAGCAGCTTAGCGGAGGGTATGCGTGAAAAACTGTTTTTT. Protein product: CASSLAEGMREKLFF.

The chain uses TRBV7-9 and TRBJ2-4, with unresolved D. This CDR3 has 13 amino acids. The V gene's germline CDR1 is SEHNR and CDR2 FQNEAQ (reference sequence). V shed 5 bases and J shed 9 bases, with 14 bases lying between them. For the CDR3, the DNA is TGTGCCAGCAGCCCCCGCCTGGAGTTCATTCAGTACTTC. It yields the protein CASSPRLEFIQYF.

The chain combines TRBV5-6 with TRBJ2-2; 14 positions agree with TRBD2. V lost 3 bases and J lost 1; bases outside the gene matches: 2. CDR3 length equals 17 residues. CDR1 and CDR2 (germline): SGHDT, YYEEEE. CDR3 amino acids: CASSSGLAGGNTGELFF. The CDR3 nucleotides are TGTGCCAGCAGCTCCGGACTAGCGGGGGGGAACACCGGGGAGCTGTTTTTT.

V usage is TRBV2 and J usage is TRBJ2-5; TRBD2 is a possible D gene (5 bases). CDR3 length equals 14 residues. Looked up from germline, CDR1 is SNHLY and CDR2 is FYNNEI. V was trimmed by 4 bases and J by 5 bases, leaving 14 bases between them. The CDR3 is CASSALLAGETQYF. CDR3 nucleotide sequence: TGTGCCAGCAGTGCCCTTCTAGCTGGGGAGACCCAGTACTTC.

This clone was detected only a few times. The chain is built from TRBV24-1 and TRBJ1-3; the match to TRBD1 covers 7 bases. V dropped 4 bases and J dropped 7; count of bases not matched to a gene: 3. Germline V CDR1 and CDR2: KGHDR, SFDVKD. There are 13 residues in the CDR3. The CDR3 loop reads CATSDQGQNTIYF. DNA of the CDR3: TGTGCCACCAGTGACCAGGGACAGAACACCATATATTTT.

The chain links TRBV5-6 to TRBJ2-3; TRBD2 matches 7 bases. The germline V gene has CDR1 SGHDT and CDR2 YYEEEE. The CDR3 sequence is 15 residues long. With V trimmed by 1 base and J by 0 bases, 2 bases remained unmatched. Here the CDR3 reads CASSLLAVSTDTQYF. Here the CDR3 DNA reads TGTGCCAGCAGCTTGCTAGCGGTGAGCACAGATACGCAGTATTTT.

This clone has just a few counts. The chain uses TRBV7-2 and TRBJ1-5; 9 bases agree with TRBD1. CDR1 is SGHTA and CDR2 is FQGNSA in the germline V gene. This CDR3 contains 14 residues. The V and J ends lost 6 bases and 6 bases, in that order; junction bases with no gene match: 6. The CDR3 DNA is TGTGCCAGCAGTTCTGGACAGGGGTTTCAGCCCCAGCATTTT. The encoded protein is CASSSGQGFQPQHF.

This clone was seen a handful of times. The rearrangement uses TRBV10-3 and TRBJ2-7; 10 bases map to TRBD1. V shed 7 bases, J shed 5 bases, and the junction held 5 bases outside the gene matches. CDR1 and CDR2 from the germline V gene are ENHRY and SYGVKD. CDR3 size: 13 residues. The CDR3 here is CAITAGTGDEQYF. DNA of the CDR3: TGTGCCATCACAGCCGGGACAGGGGACGAGCAGTACTTC.

The CDR3 DNA is TGTGCCAGCAGTTCACAGGGGCCCCAGCATTTT. Translated: CASSSQGPQHF. The genes are TRBV12-3 or TRBV12-4 and TRBJ1-5; possible D gene TRBD1, 6 bases. V dropped 4 bases and J dropped 9 bases, with 7 bases sitting between them. There are 11 residues in the CDR3.

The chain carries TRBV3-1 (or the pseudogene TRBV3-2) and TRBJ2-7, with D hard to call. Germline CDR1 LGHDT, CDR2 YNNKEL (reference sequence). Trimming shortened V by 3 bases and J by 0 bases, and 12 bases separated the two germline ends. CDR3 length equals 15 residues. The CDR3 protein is CASSHSGRGSYEQYF. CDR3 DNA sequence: TGTGCCAGCAGCCATTCTGGGCGTGGCTCCTACGAGCAGTACTTC.

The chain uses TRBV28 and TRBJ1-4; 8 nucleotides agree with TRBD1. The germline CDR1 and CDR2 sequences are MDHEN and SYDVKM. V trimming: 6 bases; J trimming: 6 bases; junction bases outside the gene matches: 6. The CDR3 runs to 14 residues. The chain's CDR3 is CASRSGQGHEKLFF. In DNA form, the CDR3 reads TGTGCCAGCAGAAGCGGACAGGGCCATGAAAAACTGTTTTTT.

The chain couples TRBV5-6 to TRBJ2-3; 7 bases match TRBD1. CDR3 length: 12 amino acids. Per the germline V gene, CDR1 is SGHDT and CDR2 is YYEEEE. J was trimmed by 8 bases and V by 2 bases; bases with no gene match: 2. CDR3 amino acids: CASSFDRATQYF. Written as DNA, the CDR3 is TGTGCCAGCAGCTTTGACAGGGCTACGCAGTATTTT.

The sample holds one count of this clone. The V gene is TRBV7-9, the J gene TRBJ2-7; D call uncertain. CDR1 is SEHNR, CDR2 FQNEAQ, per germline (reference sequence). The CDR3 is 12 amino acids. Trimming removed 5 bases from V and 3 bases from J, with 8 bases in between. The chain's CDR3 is CASSPSFYEQYF. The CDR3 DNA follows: TGTGCCAGCAGCCCCTCCTTCTACGAGCAGTACTTC.

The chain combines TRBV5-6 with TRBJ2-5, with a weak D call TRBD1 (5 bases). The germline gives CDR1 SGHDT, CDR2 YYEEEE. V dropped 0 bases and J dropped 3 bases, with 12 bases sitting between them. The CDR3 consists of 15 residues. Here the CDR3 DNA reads TGTGCCAGCAGCTTGGCCCCGCAGGGAAAAGAGACCCAGTACTTC. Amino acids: CASSLAPQGKETQYF.

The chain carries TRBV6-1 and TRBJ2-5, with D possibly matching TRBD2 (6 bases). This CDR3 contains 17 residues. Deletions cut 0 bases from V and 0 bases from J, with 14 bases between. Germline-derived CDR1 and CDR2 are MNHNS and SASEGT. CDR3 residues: CASSEALGGWDQETQYF. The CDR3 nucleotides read TGTGCCAGCAGTGAAGCTTTGGGGGGATGGGACCAAGAGACCCAGTACTTC.

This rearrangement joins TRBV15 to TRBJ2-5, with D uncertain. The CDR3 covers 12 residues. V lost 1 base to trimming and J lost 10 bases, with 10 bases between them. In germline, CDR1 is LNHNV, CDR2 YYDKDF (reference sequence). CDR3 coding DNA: TGTGCCACCAGCAGAGCGCGTTTTGTCCAGTACTTC. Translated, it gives CATSRARFVQYF.